The clone carrying this T cell receptor beta chain was seen more than once but under ten times. Antigen: not known. The data originate from a study of T-cell memory formation after mild COVID-19. V lost 5 bases to trimming and J lost 2 bases, with 19 bases between them. The CDR3 contains 16 residues. Germline V gene sequence: CDR1 SGHTA, CDR2 FQGNSA. Overall study results and limits: Those CD4+ clones that contracted were mainly in CM and EM (CD8+ ones in EMRA). Clones that contracted from day 15 to 85 were balanced CD4/CD8, while later expanders leaned CD4+. SARS-CoV-2 specificity of second-wave clones peaking day 37 was unconfirmed.

Via MiXCR, TCRdb re-called the 5' RACE reads, giving one row per CDR3 protein. The profile shows under 650,000 distinct CDR3 sequences, roughly 18% of them singletons. The sequence came from an adult woman who had mild COVID-19 (a few samples of this study predate the infection). Cell type and time point are not known. The material sequenced was PBMCs or a T cell subset sorted from them (not recorded which). The gene calls are TRBV7-2 and TRBJ2-7; D remains unclear. The CDR3 DNA reads TGTGCCAGCAGCCTTACTGTAGTGGCCGCGGCCTACGAGCAGTACTTC. Residues: CASSLTVVAAAYEQYF.